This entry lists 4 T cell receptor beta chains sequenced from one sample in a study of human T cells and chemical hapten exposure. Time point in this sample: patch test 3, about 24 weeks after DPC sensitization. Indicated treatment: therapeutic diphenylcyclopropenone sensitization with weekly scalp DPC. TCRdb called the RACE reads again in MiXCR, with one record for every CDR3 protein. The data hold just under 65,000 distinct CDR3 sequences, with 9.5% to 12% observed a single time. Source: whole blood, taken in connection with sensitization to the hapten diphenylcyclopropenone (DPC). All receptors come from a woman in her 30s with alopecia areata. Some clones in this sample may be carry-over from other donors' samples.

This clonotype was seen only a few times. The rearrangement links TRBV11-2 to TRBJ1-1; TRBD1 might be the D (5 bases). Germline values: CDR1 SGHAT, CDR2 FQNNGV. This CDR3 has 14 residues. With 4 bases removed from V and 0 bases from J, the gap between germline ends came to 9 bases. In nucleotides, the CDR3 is TGTGCCAGCAGCTGGACACCCATGAACACTGAAGCTTTCTTT. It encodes CASSWTPMNTEAFF. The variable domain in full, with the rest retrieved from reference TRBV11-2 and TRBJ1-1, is EAGVAQSPRYKIIEKRQSVAFWCNPISGHATLYWYQQILGQGPKLLIQFQNNGVVDDSQLPKDRFSAERLKGVDSTLKIQPAKLEDSAVYLCASSWTPMNTEAFFGQGTRLTVV.

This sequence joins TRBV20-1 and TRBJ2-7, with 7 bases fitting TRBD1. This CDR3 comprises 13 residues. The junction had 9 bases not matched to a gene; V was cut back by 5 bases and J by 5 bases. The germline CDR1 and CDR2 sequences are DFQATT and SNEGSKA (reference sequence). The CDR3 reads CSALTQTGHEQYF. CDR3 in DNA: TGCAGTGCTTTAACCCAGACAGGGCACGAGCAGTACTTC.

The CDR3 bases are TGTGCCAGCAGTTTCGCGGGGGGCCGAGATACGCAGTATTTT. Its protein product is CASSFAGGRDTQYF. V gene TRBV28 combines with J gene TRBJ2-3; 8 bases are shared with TRBD2. V lost 3 bases and J lost 5; bases outside the gene matches: 4. The CDR3 consists of 14 residues. The V gene's germline CDR1 is MDHEN and CDR2 SYDVKM.

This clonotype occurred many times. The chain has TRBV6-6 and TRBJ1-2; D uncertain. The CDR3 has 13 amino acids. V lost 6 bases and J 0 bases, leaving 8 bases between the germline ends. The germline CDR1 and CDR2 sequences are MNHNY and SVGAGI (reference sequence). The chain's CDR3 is CASSHSSNYGYTF. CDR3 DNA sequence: TGTGCCAGCAGCCATAGTTCTAACTATGGCTACACCTTC.